The next 21 T cell receptor beta chains were all read from a single sample in a study of blood T cell repertoires in COVID-19. TCRdb's copy holds only in-frame clones and misses some; the assay was immunoSEQ multiplex PCR. The data show 60,000 or so clones, 82% seen once. The sample comprised peripheral blood. The source is a human donor in a cohort sampled during active COVID-19.

The chain carries TRBV28 and TRBJ1-5, with TRBD1 as a possible D gene (5 bases). The V end lost 5 bases, the J end lost 6 bases, and 20 bases lay between the germline ends. This CDR3 spans 16 amino acids. CDR1 MDHEN and CDR2 SYDVKM come from the germline V gene. For the CDR3, the DNA is TGTGCCAGCAGTATCTCTCAGGGTAACGTCGGTCAGCCCCAGCATTTT. It specifies CASSISQGNVGQPQHF. Together with reference TRBV28 and TRBJ1-5, the CDR3 gives the full variable domain: DVKVTQSSRYLVKRTGEKVFLECVQDMDHENMFWYRQDPGLGLRLIYFSYDVKMKEKGDIPEGYSVSREKKERFSLILESASTNQTSMYLCASSISQGNVGQPQHFGDGTRLSIL.

This clone has a single count. The chain links TRBV25-1 to TRBJ2-5; D is uncertain. This CDR3 has 10 amino acids. Germline CDR1 reads MGHDK; CDR2 reads SYGVNS. The V end was cut by 5 bases, the J end by 5 bases, with 3 bases between. The CDR3 region has the DNA TGTGCCAGCAGTCGGGAGACCCAGTACTTC. Translated: CASSRETQYF. Filled out from reference TRBV25-1 and TRBJ2-5, the complete variable domain reads EADIYQTPRYLVIGTGKKITLECSQTMGHDKMYWYQQDPGMELHLIHYSYGVNSTEKGDLSSESTVSRIRTEHFPLTLESARPSHTSQYLCASSRETQYFGPGTRLLVL.

The sample holds one count of this clone. CDR3 loop: CASSVGAGLSGGYTF. In DNA form, the CDR3 reads TGTGCCAGCAGCGTAGGTGCAGGCCTCTCTGGAGGCTACACCTTC. The chain uses TRBV9 and TRBJ1-2, with D unresolved. The germline V gene encodes CDR1 SGDLS and CDR2 YYNGEE. V was trimmed by 0 bases and J by 8 bases, leaving 17 bases between them. The CDR3 spans 15 residues.

This chain uses TRBV7-9 with TRBJ1-6; possible D gene TRBD1, 5 bases. The V gene lost 2 bases and the J gene lost 7 bases, with 9 bases spanning the gap. Germline lookup yields CDR1 SEHNR and CDR2 FQNEAQ (reference sequence). The CDR3 is 14 amino acids. The CDR3 sequence is CASSLTDSNSPLHF. The CDR3 DNA is TGTGCCAGCAGCTTAACAGACAGCAATTCACCCCTCCACTTT.

V is TRBV30 and J is TRBJ1-1; D not resolved. The CDR3 is 14 amino acids. Trimming pared 4 bases from V and 0 bases from J, leaving 12 bases between. CDR1 and CDR2 from the germline V gene are GTSNPN and SVGIG (reference sequence). The CDR3 reads CAWKEGSMNTEAFF. The DNA for the CDR3 is TGTGCCTGGAAGGAGGGCAGCATGAACACTGAAGCTTTCTTT. Variable domain in full (rest from reference TRBV30 and TRBJ1-1): SQTIHQWPATLVQPVGSPLSLECTVEGTSNPNLYWYRQAAGRGLQLLFYSVGIGQISSEVPQNLSASRPQDRQFILSSKKLLLSDSGFYLCAWKEGSMNTEAFFGQGTRLTVV.

The gene calls are TRBV13 and TRBJ2-5; D unresolved. This CDR3 has 15 residues. V lost 2 bases and J 0 bases, leaving 10 bases between the germline ends. CDR1 is PRHDT and CDR2 is FYEKMQ in the germline V gene (reference sequence). The CDR3 here is CASSLIQGDQETQYF. The CDR3 nucleotides read TGTGCCAGCAGCTTAATACAAGGAGACCAAGAGACCCAGTACTTC.

This clone was detected a few times. The gene calls are TRBV6-2 or TRBV6-3 and TRBJ2-1, with TRBD2 matching over 7 bases. The CDR3 sequence is 14 residues long. V lost 0 bases and J lost 8; bases outside the gene matches: 4. Germline CDR1 is MNHEY and CDR2 is SVGEGT. The CDR3 DNA reads as TGTGCCAGCAGTTACTCTAGGACTAGAGATGAGCAGTTCTTC. Its protein product is CASSYSRTRDEQFF.

Only one count was recorded for this clone. The chain has TRBV29-1 and TRBJ2-5, with 11 nucleotides matching TRBD2. There are 16 residues in the CDR3. Trimming removed 4 bases from V and 1 base from J; junction bases left unmatched: 8. Germline CDR1 SQVTM, CDR2 ANQGSEA. The CDR3 DNA sequence: TGCAGCGTTGTATGGGCTAGCGGGGGGACCCAAGAGACCCAGTACTTC. It codes for CSVVWASGGTQETQYF.

This clone was detected only a few times. The V call is TRBV6-5, the J call TRBJ2-7; D possibly corresponds to TRBD1 (5 bases). With 2 bases removed from V and 7 bases from J, the gap between germline ends came to 18 bases. This CDR3 region has 15 residues. CDR1 is MNHEY, CDR2 SVGAGI, per germline. The CDR3 protein is CASSYHGAKPTEQYV. CDR3 sequence (DNA): TGTGCCAGCAGTTACCATGGGGCCAAGCCGACGGAGCAGTACGTC.

This clone was picked up one time. V and J are TRBV7-9 and TRBJ1-2; D gene unclear. Germline CDR1 is SEHNR and CDR2 is FQNEAQ (reference sequence). V was shortened by 5 bases and J by 3 bases, with 10 bases between the two germline ends. This CDR3 is 13 amino acids long. The DNA for the CDR3 is TGTGCCAGCAGCGACACAGTATACTATGGCTACACCTTC. It translates to CASSDTVYYGYTF.

In this sample, this clone turned up once. The chain is built from TRBV5-5 and TRBJ1-1; D possibly corresponds to TRBD1 (6 bases). Trimming removed 3 bases at V and 0 bases at J, with 9 bases between. This CDR3 has 14 amino acids. Germline-derived CDR1 and CDR2 are SGHKS and YYEKEE (reference sequence). CDR3 coding DNA: TGTGCCAGCAGCTCGGGACACTTGAACACTGAAGCTTTCTTT. Its translation is CASSSGHLNTEAFF. Looking up the rest from reference TRBV5-5 and TRBJ1-1 gives the full variable domain: DAGVTQSPTHLIKTRGQQVTLRCSPISGHKSVSWYQQVLGQGPQFIFQYYEKEERGRGNFPDRFSARQFPNYSSELNVNALLLGDSALYLCASSSGHLNTEAFFGQGTRLTVV.

This clone was recorded a few times. The J gene is TRBJ2-5, the V gene TRBV12-3 or TRBV12-4, with D possibly TRBD2 on 5 matching bases. Trimming removed 6 bases from V and 10 bases from J, with 12 bases in between. This CDR3 contains 11 residues. The CDR3 sequence is CASSQMEVQYF. In nucleotides, the CDR3 is TGTGCCAGCAGCCAGATGGAGGTCCAGTACTTC.

The rearrangement links TRBV11-3 to TRBJ2-1; 11 bases agree with TRBD1. The CDR3 has 18 amino acids. CDR1 is SGHNT, CDR2 YENEEA, per germline. Trimming cost V 4 bases and J 6 bases; bases outside gene matches: 14. DNA for the CDR3: TGTGCCAGCAGCTCGGACAGGGGGCGGGAGTGGTCGCGCAATGAGCAGTTCTTC. Protein product: CASSSDRGREWSRNEQFF.

This clone was counted ten times or more. This chain connects TRBV15 to TRBJ1-1, with unresolved D. The ends were cut back, 1 base at V and 1 base at J, with 7 bases in the middle. The CDR3 runs 14 residues. Germline values: CDR1 LNHNV, CDR2 YYDKDF (reference sequence). As DNA, the CDR3 is TGTGCCACCAGCAGAGTTAGAGAGAACACTGAAGCTTTCTTT. Translating it yields CATSRVRENTEAFF.

The chain carries TRBV7-6 and TRBJ2-3, with 9 nucleotides matching TRBD2. This CDR3 is built from 17 residues. V gave up 4 bases and J gave up 1 base; unmatched junction bases: 9. CDR1 and CDR2 from the germline V gene are SGHVS and FNYEAQ. CDR3 DNA: TGTGCCAGCAGCTACTCTCCCTTAGCGGGGGGCACAGATACGCAGTATTTT. Translation gives CASSYSPLAGGTDTQYF.

The chain has TRBV27 and TRBJ2-2; TRBD2 is a possible D gene (5 bases). V was pared by 1 base and J by 0 bases, with 18 bases between. CDR1 and CDR2 from the germline V gene are MNHEY and SMNVEV (reference sequence). This CDR3 contains 19 residues. The CDR3 here is CASSLYPPWTDANTGELFF. The CDR3 DNA sequence: TGTGCCAGCAGTTTATACCCCCCTTGGACTGACGCGAACACCGGGGAGCTGTTTTTT.

V gene TRBV5-1 combines with J gene TRBJ2-1; 11 nucleotides line up with TRBD2. This CDR3 region has 16 residues. CDR1 and CDR2 (germline): SGHRS, YFSETQ. V lost 4 bases to trimming and J lost 6 bases; unmatched junction nucleotides: 9. The CDR3 region is CASSLLAGGSGNEQFF. CDR3 DNA sequence: TGCGCCAGCAGCCTCCTAGCGGGGGGATCTGGCAATGAGCAGTTCTTC.

This chain links TRBV24-1 with TRBJ2-1, with TRBD2 matching over 12 bases. Trimming cost V 2 bases and J 9 bases; bases outside gene matches: 10. From germline, CDR1 is KGHDR and CDR2 SFDVKD. CDR3 length: 17 amino acids. CDR3 loop: CATSDSGLAGPLGEQFF. DNA for the CDR3: TGTGCCACCAGTGATTCCGGACTAGCGGGGCCATTGGGTGAGCAGTTCTTC.

This chain uses TRBV5-1 with TRBJ2-5, with 12 bases that match TRBD1. The J segment lost 4 bases and the V segment lost 2 bases, leaving 3 bases of the junction unmatched. The length of the CDR3 is 15 residues. The germline V gene has CDR1 SGHRS and CDR2 YFSETQ. CDR3 amino acids: CASSFGTGGLETQYF. In DNA, the CDR3 is TGCGCCAGCAGCTTCGGGACAGGGGGCTTAGAGACCCAGTACTTC.

V gene TRBV27 combines with J gene TRBJ2-1, with D perhaps matching TRBD1 (5 bases). Per germline, CDR1 MNHEY and CDR2 SMNVEV (reference sequence). The CDR3 loop spans 13 amino acids. Trimming left V 6 bases short and J 6 bases short, with 12 bases between. In nucleotides, the CDR3 is TGTGCCAGCAGCGCTCATCAGGGCAATGAGCAGTTCTTC. The encoded protein is CASSAHQGNEQFF.

The chain is built from TRBV6-1 and TRBJ2-1; D not resolved. Trimming took off 2 bases at V and 4 bases at J, with 3 bases between the two ends. CDR1 and CDR2 (germline): MNHNS, SASEGT. The CDR3 spans 12 residues. Here the CDR3 DNA reads TGTGCCAGCAGTGAACGGTACAATGAGCAGTTCTTC. It is translated as CASSERYNEQFF.